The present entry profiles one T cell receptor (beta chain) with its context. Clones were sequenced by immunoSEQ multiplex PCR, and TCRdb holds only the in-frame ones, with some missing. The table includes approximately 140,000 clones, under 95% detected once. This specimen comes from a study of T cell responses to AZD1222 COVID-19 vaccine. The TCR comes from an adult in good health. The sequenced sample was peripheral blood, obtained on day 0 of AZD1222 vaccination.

The CDR3 coding sequence is TGTGCCAGCAGCTTAAATGCAGGGGGAAGCTCTGGAAACACCATATATTTT. It specifies CASSLNAGGSSGNTIYF. The chain carries TRBV11-2 and TRBJ1-3; TRBD1 matches at 7 bases. The V gene end was trimmed by 2 bases and the J gene end by 0 bases; junction bases not matched to a gene: 7. The CDR3 consists of 17 residues. In germline, CDR1 is SGHAT, CDR2 FQNNGV.